The 21 T cell receptor beta chains below all came from one sample that was sequenced in a study of CD8 T cells in Susac syndrome. An input of roughly 0.5 to 1 ug of RNA was subjected to reverse transcription using random hexamers. One entry per CDR3 protein, called by TCRdb with MiXCR from the immunoSEQ multiplex PCR reads. The profile shows about 150,000 distinct CDR3 sequences, 95% to 96% of them singletons. The sequenced sample was CD8+ T cells from PBMCs. These receptors came from a human donor with multiple sclerosis.

V usage is TRBV30 and J usage is TRBJ2-7; 9 bases line up with TRBD2. Germline assignment: CDR1 GTSNPN and CDR2 SVGIG (reference sequence). J gave up 2 bases and V 0 bases, and 5 bases lay outside the gene matches. This CDR3 contains 15 residues. As DNA, the CDR3 is TGTGCCTGGAGTGTAGGGCTAGCGGGGACCTACGAGCAGTACTTC. Translation: CAWSVGLAGTYEQYF.

The chain combines TRBV7-9 with TRBJ2-5; 11 bases match TRBD1. Germline trimming cut 4 bases from V and 2 bases from J; bases unmatched to any gene: 3. This CDR3 region has 15 residues. CDR1 is SEHNR, CDR2 FQNEAQ, per germline (reference sequence). This CDR3 is CASSSDRGPQETQYF. In DNA, the CDR3 is TGTGCCAGCAGCTCGGACAGGGGGCCGCAAGAGACCCAGTACTTC.

The chain has TRBV30 and TRBJ2-7; 11 bases align to TRBD1. V shed 4 bases, J shed 5 bases, and the junction held 7 bases outside the gene matches. Germline V gives CDR1 GTSNPN, CDR2 SVGIG (reference sequence). This CDR3 region has 14 residues. Written as DNA, the CDR3 is TGTGCCTGGATGGGGACAGGGGGGTCTAACGAGCAGTACGTC. Translation gives CAWMGTGGSNEQYV.

V gene TRBV4-1 combines with J gene TRBJ2-1; D perhaps matches TRBD2 (6 bases). V lost 2 bases and J lost 6, with 11 bases in between. This CDR3 is 14 amino acids long. The germline V gene has CDR1 MGHRA and CDR2 YSYEKL. CDR3 protein: CASSQNLASNEQFF. The CDR3 DNA reads TGCGCCAGCAGCCAAAATCTAGCGTCCAATGAGCAGTTCTTC.

The table lists this clonotype with a count of one. As DNA, the CDR3 is TGTGCCAGCAGCCAAGGACAGGGGAATTACGAGCAGTACTTC. Translating gives CASSQGQGNYEQYF. This chain links TRBV3-1 with TRBJ2-7; 8 nucleotides match TRBD1. Looked up from germline, CDR1 is LGHDT and CDR2 is YNNKEL (reference sequence). Trimming cost V 1 base and J 4 bases; bases outside gene matches: 3. The CDR3 is 14 amino acids.

The chain uses TRBV6-1 and TRBJ1-4, with a tentative D call TRBD1 (5 bases). Trimming cost V 4 bases and J 0 bases, with 12 bases left between them. The germline gives CDR1 MNHNS, CDR2 SASEGT. The CDR3 has 16 residues. CDR3 residues: CASSGRTTATNEKLFF. The DNA for the CDR3 is TGTGCCAGCAGTGGACGGACAACTGCAACTAATGAAAAACTGTTTTTT.

The chain couples TRBV11-2 to TRBJ2-5; 10 bases line up with TRBD2. The CDR3 loop spans 16 amino acids. Trimming took 5 bases from V and 4 from J; bases not matched to a gene: 10. Germline V lookup: CDR1 SGHAT, CDR2 FQNNGV. The DNA for the CDR3 is TGTGCCAGCAGCCTGCCTAGCGGGGGAATCGGAGAGACCCAGTACTTC. It specifies CASSLPSGGIGETQYF.

CDR3 loop: CASGQGVSGANVLTF. CDR3 nucleotide sequence: TGTGCCAGCGGACAGGGAGTCTCTGGGGCCAACGTCCTGACTTTC. The chain has TRBV9 and TRBJ2-6; 8 nucleotides match TRBD1. CDR1 and CDR2 from the germline V gene are SGDLS and YYNGEE. CDR3 length: 15 amino acids. Germline trimming cut 7 bases from V and 0 bases from J; bases unmatched to any gene: 3.

The chain has TRBV20-1 and TRBJ1-1; weak D call: TRBD1 (5 bases). V was pared by 6 bases and J by 0 bases, with 11 bases between. The CDR3 length is 13 residues. Per the germline V gene, CDR1 is DFQATT and CDR2 is SNEGSKA (reference sequence). CDR3 in DNA: TGCAGTGCGTTGGGACGGATGAACACTGAAGCTTTCTTT. Residues: CSALGRMNTEAFF.

J is TRBJ1-2 and V is TRBV27, with D perhaps matching TRBD1 (5 bases). This CDR3 contains 15 residues. The V gene's germline CDR1 is MNHEY and CDR2 SMNVEV (reference sequence). The V and J ends lost 5 bases and 6 bases respectively, with 19 bases between them. The CDR3 coding sequence is TGTGCCAGCAGTACTATTCCCCCAGGGAACGATGGCTACACCTTC. Translating it yields CASSTIPPGNDGYTF.

This rearrangement joins TRBV12-3 or TRBV12-4 to TRBJ2-1; TRBD2 matches 8 bases. CDR3 length: 15 residues. V gave up 5 bases and J gave up 5 bases; unmatched junction bases: 8. CDR3: CASSSPGLENNEQFF. The CDR3 coding sequence is TGTGCCAGCAGTAGCCCGGGACTAGAGAACAATGAGCAGTTCTTC.

The V call is TRBV29-1, the J call TRBJ1-1; a weak D match, TRBD1 (5 bases). V lost 7 bases and J 7 bases, leaving 16 bases between the germline ends. The CDR3 runs 12 residues. Germline lookup yields CDR1 SQVTM and CDR2 ANQGSEA. The DNA for the CDR3 is TGCAGCGCCGCGGGGGGGAGCGTTGAAGCTTTCTTT. Protein product: CSAAGGSVEAFF.

The J gene is TRBJ2-1, the V gene TRBV30; 7 bases are shared with TRBD1. In germline, CDR1 is GTSNPN, CDR2 SVGIG (reference sequence). The CDR3 length is 11 residues. The CDR3 sequence is CGLDRYNEQFF. CDR3 bases: TGTGGCTTGGACAGGTACAATGAGCAGTTCTTC.

The chain joins TRBV13 to TRBJ1-1; no clear D. CDR1 and CDR2 (germline): PRHDT, FYEKMQ (reference sequence). V was shortened by 5 bases and J by 7 bases, with 14 bases between the two germline ends. The CDR3 contains 13 residues. CDR3: CASSVDPRGEAFF. The CDR3 DNA reads as TGTGCCAGCAGCGTGGACCCCCGGGGTGAAGCTTTCTTT. The full variable domain, its missing parts supplied by reference TRBV13 and TRBJ1-1, is AAGVIQSPRHLIKEKRETATLKCYPIPRHDTVYWYQQGPGQDPQFLISFYEKMQSDKGSIPDRFSAQQFSDYHSELNMSSLELGDSALYFCASSVDPRGEAFFGQGTRLTVV.

CDR3 in amino acids: CASYRDTEAFF. CDR3 sequence (DNA): TGTGCCAGCTACAGGGACACTGAAGCTTTCTTT. The chain carries TRBV27 and TRBJ1-1; a possible D gene is TRBD1 (6 bases). Looked up from germline, CDR1 is MNHEY and CDR2 is SMNVEV (reference sequence). This CDR3 has 11 residues. Trimming stripped 8 bases from V and 3 bases from J, with 7 bases between.

This chain uses TRBV5-4 with TRBJ2-1, with TRBD1 matching 11 bases. The CDR3 sequence is 15 residues long. Germline CDR1 and CDR2: SGHNT and YYREEE (reference sequence). After removal of 4 bases from V and 3 bases from J, the junction contained 3 bases not matched to a gene. Written as DNA, the CDR3 is TGTGCCAGCAGCGTCGGGACAGGGGGCTACAATGAGCAGTTCTTC. This encodes CASSVGTGGYNEQFF.

The CDR3 here is CALDRTLRDEQFF. CDR3 DNA sequence: TGTGCCTTAGACAGGACACTTCGGGATGAGCAGTTCTTC. This chain uses TRBV30 with TRBJ2-1, with D possibly matching TRBD1 (6 bases). The V gene's germline CDR1 is GTSNPN and CDR2 SVGIG (reference sequence). The CDR3 consists of 13 residues. Trimming took off 7 bases at V and 8 bases at J, with 18 bases between the two ends.

The chain has TRBV9 and TRBJ1-2; D uncertain. The V gene lost 0 bases and the J gene lost 5 bases, with 11 bases spanning the gap. From germline, CDR1 is SGDLS and CDR2 YYNGEE. CDR3 size: 14 residues. This chain's CDR3 is CASSVATDKYGYTF. The CDR3 DNA reads TGTGCCAGCAGCGTAGCTACTGACAAATATGGCTACACCTTC.

This chain connects TRBV9 to TRBJ2-3; no reliable D call. Germline values: CDR1 SGDLS, CDR2 YYNGEE. Trimming shortened V by 2 bases and J by 2 bases, and 12 bases separated the two germline ends. CDR3 size: 15 residues. Here the CDR3 DNA reads TGTGCCAGCAGCGTCCTAGGTTCGGCCACAGATACGCAGTATTTT. Encoded protein: CASSVLGSATDTQYF.

The chain links TRBV12-5 to TRBJ2-3; 8 nucleotides match TRBD2. V lost 3 bases, J lost 0 bases, and 8 bases stayed unmatched. The germline V gene encodes CDR1 LGHNT and CDR2 FRNRAP. This CDR3 comprises 17 residues. CDR3 amino acids: CASGFSRGGTSTDTQYF. The CDR3 bases are TGTGCTAGTGGTTTCTCACGCGGGGGGACTAGCACAGATACGCAGTATTTT.

The sample holds one count of this clonotype. The chain employs TRBV19 and TRBJ2-1; no clear D. The CDR3 runs 8 residues. Germline V gene data show CDR1 as LNHDA and CDR2 as SQIVND (reference sequence). Deletions cut 8 bases from V and 10 bases from J, with 3 bases between. CDR3 residues: CASPEQFF. In nucleotides, the CDR3 is TGTGCCAGTCCGGAGCAGTTCTTC.